One sample yielded the 23 T cell receptor beta chains listed below, sequenced in a study of immune heterogeneity within non-small cell lung tumors. It was with 32 V and 13 J primers that multiplex PCR amplified TCR beta CDR3. Using its own MiXCR run on the multiplex PCR reads, TCRdb lists one record per CDR3 protein. The sample lists roughly 9,900 distinct CDR3 sequences; 30% were seen once. Bulk tumor genomic DNA (about 600 ng per sample) served as template. Multiple biopsies spaced far apart were taken from each primary tumor during surgery. Curative surgical treatment was performed in patients who had newly diagnosed, untreated non-small cell lung cancer. Sequences were obtained from lung tumor tissue. All receptors derive from a woman in her sixties with non-small cell lung cancer.

Regarding this clonotype: This may stem from a read error, because a much larger clone lies one nucleotide away. The chain has TRBV15 and TRBJ2-7; D remains unclear. The germline V gene encodes CDR1 LNHNV and CDR2 YYDKDF (reference sequence). This CDR3 is built from 13 residues. The V end lost 2 bases, the J end lost 5 bases, and 10 bases lay between the germline ends. The CDR3 reads CATSRSLANEQYF. In nucleotides, the CDR3 is TGTGCCACCAGCAGATCCCTTGCAAACGAGCAGTACTTC.

Notes on this clonotype: This may be a read error: a much more frequent sequence differs by one nucleotide. Because it lacks the conserved phenylalanine or tryptophan at the end, this CDR3 is likely a read error. The chain carries TRBV12-3 or TRBV12-4 and TRBJ2-2; possible D gene TRBD1, 5 bases. CDR3 length equals 13 residues. The V end lost 7 bases, the J end lost 6 bases, and 12 bases lay between the germline ends. This chain's CDR3 is CASTRRGPGELFS. CDR3 sequence (DNA): TGTGCCAGCACTAGAAGGGGTCCCGGGGAGCTGTTTTCT.

The V gene is TRBV5-6, the J gene TRBJ2-3; TRBD2 matches 11 bases. V gave up 1 base and J gave up 5 bases; unmatched junction bases: 24. The CDR3 runs 22 residues. CDR1 is SGHDT, CDR2 YYEEEE, per germline. This CDR3 reads CASSLIAPEASGRRGGRDTQYF. The CDR3 bases are TGTGCCAGCAGCTTGATCGCCCCTGAGGCTAGCGGGAGGAGAGGGGGGAGAGATACGCAGTATTTT. Together with reference TRBV5-6 and TRBJ2-3, the CDR3 gives the full variable domain: DAGVTQSPTHLIKTRGQQVTLRCSPKSGHDTVSWYQQALGQGPQFIFQYYEEEERQRGNFPDRFSGHQFPNYSSELNVNALLLGDSALYLCASSLIAPEASGRRGGRDTQYFGPGTRLTVL.

For this clonotype: This may be a read error, as it is one base from a much larger clone. The chain has TRBV28 and TRBJ1-5, with D hard to call. The ends were cut back, 10 bases at V and 6 bases at J, with 19 bases in the middle. Germline CDR1 reads MDHEN; CDR2 reads SYDVKM. The length of the CDR3 is 14 residues. The DNA of the CDR3 is TGTGCCACGACTCGGCAGGTAGGGCCTCAGCCCCAGCATTTT. Translating it yields CATTRQVGPQPQHF. The full variable domain, its missing parts supplied by reference TRBV28 and TRBJ1-5, is DVKVTQSSRYLVKRTGEKVFLECVQDMDHENMFWYRQDPGLGLRLIYFSYDVKMKEKGDIPEGYSVSREKKERFSLILESASTNQTSMYLCATTRQVGPQPQHFGDGTRLSIL.

The sample holds one count of this clonotype. The rearrangement joins TRBV4-2 to TRBJ2-5; 8 nucleotides align to TRBD1. Germline V gene data show CDR1 as LGHNA and CDR2 as YNFKEQ. The CDR3 extends over 15 amino acids. V lost 4 bases and J lost 1; bases outside the gene matches: 5. CDR3 DNA: TGTGCCAGCAGCCCTGAGACAGGGGCCCAAGAGACCCAGTACTTC. Translation: CASSPETGAQETQYF.

This clonotype was observed a handful of times. The chain combines TRBV5-6 with TRBJ2-3, with D hard to call. Germline assignment: CDR1 SGHDT and CDR2 YYEEEE. Deletions cut 4 bases from V and 3 bases from J, with 15 bases between. The length of the CDR3 is 15 residues. CDR3 in amino acids: CASSQSLDLTDTQYF. The CDR3 DNA reads TGTGCCAGCAGCCAATCTCTAGATTTAACAGATACGCAGTATTTT.

This clonotype qualifies as medium-sized. This sequence joins TRBV4-2 and TRBJ2-7; D is unclear. This CDR3 is 12 amino acids long. Germline lookup yields CDR1 LGHNA and CDR2 YNFKEQ. Trimming removed 0 bases at V and 3 bases at J, with 3 bases between. CDR3 protein: CASSQDGYEQYF. In nucleotides, the CDR3 is TGTGCCAGCAGCCAAGACGGCTACGAGCAGTACTTC.

This clonotype was seen ten or more times. V gene TRBV11-2 combines with J gene TRBJ1-1, with a tentative D call TRBD1 (5 bases). Per germline, CDR1 SGHAT and CDR2 FQNNGV. V was shortened by 0 bases and J by 7 bases, with 9 bases between the two germline ends. CDR3 length: 13 amino acids. The CDR3 bases are TGTGCCAGCAGCTTAGAAAGGGGTGGTGAAGCTTTCTTT. Its translation is CASSLERGGEAFF.

The rearrangement joins TRBV6-5 to TRBJ1-2; the D is unclear. Germline CDR1 and CDR2: MNHEY and SVGAGI. CDR3 length: 14 amino acids. With 3 bases removed from V and 6 bases from J, the gap between germline ends came to 14 bases. CDR3 sequence reads: CASSYKGGKDGYTF. In DNA, the CDR3 is TGTGCCAGCAGTTATAAGGGAGGGAAGGATGGCTACACCTTC.

This clonotype came up many times. The chain carries TRBV11-2 and TRBJ1-6; D unresolved. CDR3 length: 14 residues. Germline CDR1 SGHAT, CDR2 FQNNGV. V was trimmed by 4 bases and J by 5 bases, leaving 9 bases between them. DNA for the CDR3: TGTGCCAGCAGCTCCAGTCAAGATAATTCACCCCTCCACTTT. Amino acid sequence: CASSSSQDNSPLHF.

By sample share, this clonotype is medium-sized. V is TRBV5-1 and J is TRBJ2-1, with 8 bases aligning to TRBD1. The CDR3 has 12 residues. Trimming removed 5 bases from V and 9 bases from J; junction bases left unmatched: 4. CDR1 is SGHRS and CDR2 is YFSETQ in the germline V gene. CDR3 sequence reads: CASRRTGFEQFF. The CDR3 region has the DNA TGCGCCAGCAGGCGGACAGGGTTTGAGCAGTTCTTC.

This clonotype was seen ten or more times. The chain links TRBV5-1 to TRBJ2-3; TRBD1 agrees at 9 bases. Trimming removed 2 bases from V and 3 bases from J; junction bases left unmatched: 4. Germline values: CDR1 SGHRS, CDR2 YFSETQ. This CDR3 contains 15 residues. CDR3 sequence (DNA): TGCGCCAGCAGCTTACAGGGGGCGTGGACAGATACGCAGTATTTT. Translation gives CASSLQGAWTDTQYF. The complete variable domain, with remaining parts taken from reference TRBV5-1 and TRBJ2-3, reads KAGVTQTPRYLIKTRGQQVTLSCSPISGHRSVSWYQQTPGQGLQFLFEYFSETQRNKGNFPGRFSGRQFSNSRSEMNVSTLELGDSALYLCASSLQGAWTDTQYFGPGTRLTVL.

The V call is TRBV25-1, the J call TRBJ2-2; tentative D call: TRBD2 (5 bases). V was trimmed by 2 bases and J by 6 bases, leaving 19 bases between them. Germline V gene sequence: CDR1 MGHDK, CDR2 SYGVNS. This CDR3 is 17 amino acids long. CDR3 loop: CASSEGVHYSDSGELFF. The DNA of the CDR3 is TGTGCCAGCAGTGAAGGGGTCCACTATAGCGACTCCGGGGAGCTGTTTTTT.

In its sample, this clonotype is medium-sized (0.01 to 0.1%). V gene TRBV7-3 combines with J gene TRBJ2-7; possibly TRBD1 for D (5 bases). Trimming shortened V by 2 bases and J by 1 base, and 12 bases separated the two germline ends. Germline CDR1 is SGHTA and CDR2 is FQGTGA. The CDR3 is 15 residues long. As DNA, the CDR3 is TGTGCCAGCAGCTTATTCCCGGCAGGGTCCTACGAGCAGTACTTC. Translation: CASSLFPAGSYEQYF.

Worth noting for this clonotype: A much larger clone differs by one base, so this may be a read error. The gene calls are TRBV7-2 and TRBJ1-4; tentatively, D is TRBD1 (6 bases). CDR3 length: 15 residues. The V gene lost 1 base and the J gene lost 7 bases, with 13 bases spanning the gap. Germline V gene data show CDR1 as SGHTA and CDR2 as FQGNSA. The CDR3 spells CASSLEGRGVEKLFF. The CDR3, as DNA: TGTGCCAGCAGCTTAGAGGGCAGGGGTGTTGAAAAACTGTTTTTT.

The V call is TRBV4-1, the J call TRBJ2-7; perhaps TRBD2 as D (6 bases). This CDR3 is 15 amino acids long. Germline loops: CDR1 MGHRA, CDR2 YSYEKL. Trimming shortened V by 3 bases and J by 3 bases, and 15 bases separated the two germline ends. The CDR3 DNA follows: TGCGCCAGCAGCCACCCCGGGACGGGGGACTACGAGCAGTACTTC. Translated, it gives CASSHPGTGDYEQYF.

Of note for this clonotype: This may be a read error, as it is one base from a much larger clone. The V gene is TRBV18, the J gene TRBJ1-4, with a weak D call TRBD1 (5 bases). This CDR3 spans 13 amino acids. Germline assignment: CDR1 KGHSH and CDR2 LQKENI. The ends were cut back, 1 base at V and 11 bases at J, with 11 bases in the middle. The DNA for the CDR3 is TGTGCCAGCTCACCACGCAGGGACGATAAACTGTTTTTT. Translated, it gives CASSPRRDDKLFF.

As to this clonotype: At one of its ends the junction is not consistent with the germline gene, which may arise from a read error. The genes are TRBV5-5 and TRBJ1-2, with 10 bases matching TRBD1. Germline lookup yields CDR1 SGHKS and CDR2 YYEKEE (reference sequence). The CDR3 extends over 15 amino acids. DNA of the CDR3: TGTCCCAGCAGTTTAAGCGGACAGGGGGGTGGTGGCTACACCTTC. Protein product: CPSSLSGQGGGGYTF.

Remarks on this clonotype: A much larger clonotype is one base distant, so this may be a read error. The J gene is TRBJ2-2, the V gene TRBV28; no firm D call. V gave up 6 bases and J gave up 2 bases, with 7 bases separating them. The CDR3 runs to 13 residues. Germline V gene data show CDR1 as MDHEN and CDR2 as SYDVKM. CDR3 protein: CASRAPNTGELFF. CDR3 coding DNA: TGTGCCAGCAGAGCCCCCAACACCGGGGAGCTGTTTTTT.

This clonotype is medium-sized. Sequence at one end of the junction differs from germline and may be a read error. J is TRBJ2-7 and V is TRBV7-2; D remains ambiguous. Germline CDR1 and CDR2: SGHTA and FQGNSA. The CDR3 has 11 amino acids. CDR3 region: CASSFSHEQYF. The CDR3 coding sequence is TGTGCCAGCAGCTTCTCCCACGAGCAGTACTTC.

This clonotype was counted a few times. Here the CDR3 reads CTSLNEQFF. Here the CDR3 DNA reads TGCACCTCCTTGAATGAGCAGTTCTTC. The chain carries TRBV20-1 and TRBJ2-1, with D hard to call. The CDR3 consists of 9 residues. Per the germline V gene, CDR1 is DFQATT and CDR2 is SNEGSKA (reference sequence).

This clonotype has a handful of counts. The chain is built from TRBV9 and TRBJ1-3; D uncertain. The CDR3 spans 17 residues. Germline V lookup: CDR1 SGDLS, CDR2 YYNGEE. V lost 0 bases to trimming and J lost 4 bases, with 17 bases between them. CDR3 sequence (DNA): TGTGCCAGCAGCGTAGGCCCAGAGCCGGTCGGGGGAAACACCATATATTTT. Its translation is CASSVGPEPVGGNTIYF.

As regards this clonotype: This clone may be a read error of a much larger clone one base away. A read error is likely, as this CDR3 ends without the conserved phenylalanine or tryptophan. This chain connects TRBV15 to TRBJ2-1; D gene unclear. The V gene lost 5 bases and the J gene lost 6 bases, with 11 bases spanning the gap. Looked up from germline, CDR1 is LNHNV and CDR2 is YYDKDF (reference sequence). This CDR3 spans 13 amino acids. The CDR3 is CATSASPPNEQFV. CDR3 in DNA: TGTGCCACCAGCGCCTCACCCCCCAATGAGCAGTTCGTC.